Shown below are 26 T cell receptor beta chains from a single sample sequenced in a study of blood T cell repertoires in COVID-19. Assay used: immunoSEQ multiplex PCR; TCRdb lists only in-frame clones, some missing. The data contain approximately 130,000 clones, approximately 71% of them singletons. Sequenced sample: peripheral blood. All receptors derive from a human donor in a cohort sampled during active COVID-19.

This chain uses TRBV7-7 with TRBJ2-5; D is perhaps TRBD1 or TRBD2 (6 bases each). Germline V gives CDR1 SSHAT, CDR2 FNYEAQ (reference sequence). CDR3 length: 12 residues. The CDR3 DNA reads as TGTGCTAGCGGACAGCCCCAAGAGACCCAGTACTTC. Its translation is CASGQPQETQYF.

The chain recombines TRBV2 with TRBJ1-4; D may be TRBD1 (6 bases). The CDR3 is made up of 12 amino acids. Germline V CDR1 and CDR2: SNHLY, FYNNEI. The V end lost 8 bases, the J end lost 5 bases, and 9 bases lay between the germline ends. Written as DNA, the CDR3 is TGTGCCAGCGACAGGAAGAATGAAAAACTGTTTTTT. Amino acid sequence: CASDRKNEKLFF.

This clone was observed a single time. The rearrangement links TRBV28 to TRBJ2-1; 8 bases fit TRBD2. The CDR3 has 13 amino acids. After removal of 3 bases from V and 9 bases from J, the junction contained 4 bases not matched to a gene. CDR1 is MDHEN and CDR2 is SYDVKM in the germline V gene. The DNA of the CDR3 is TGTGCCAGCAGTTTTCTACGGGAGGGTGAGCAGTTCTTC. It codes for CASSFLREGEQFF.

The chain combines TRBV28 with TRBJ2-7; D might be TRBD2 (6 bases). Between the trimmed V and J ends, which lost 6 bases and 4 bases, there was a span of 16 bases. CDR3 size: 14 residues. Germline lookup yields CDR1 MDHEN and CDR2 SYDVKM. CDR3 bases: TGTGCCAGCAGCCGAGGCGGAGGGCCATACGAGCAGTACTTC. Translated: CASSRGGGPYEQYF.

V and J are TRBV24-1 and TRBJ1-2, with unresolved D. CDR3 length: 12 residues. Germline V CDR1 and CDR2: KGHDR, SFDVKD. V lost 1 base to trimming and J lost 7 bases, with 6 bases between them. The CDR3 sequence is CATSDFLGGYTF. Written as DNA, the CDR3 is TGTGCCACCAGTGATTTTCTCGGTGGCTACACCTTC.

This sequence joins TRBV7-9 and TRBJ1-3; 8 nucleotides agree with TRBD1. The CDR3 covers 19 residues. From germline, CDR1 is SEHNR and CDR2 FQNEAQ (reference sequence). J was trimmed by 4 bases and V by 2 bases; bases with no gene match: 16. CDR3: CASSLHRLPDRGIGNTIYF. In nucleotides, the CDR3 is TGTGCCAGCAGCTTACACCGCCTACCCGACAGGGGTATCGGAAACACCATATATTTT.

The V call is TRBV6-5, the J call TRBJ2-7; perhaps TRBD1 as D (5 bases). Trimming took off 4 bases at V and 0 bases at J, with 13 bases between the two ends. Germline CDR1 and CDR2: MNHEY and SVGAGI. The CDR3 sequence is 15 residues long. The CDR3 sequence is CASSSQGIISYEQYF. As DNA, the CDR3 is TGTGCCAGCAGTTCCCAGGGTATCATCTCCTACGAGCAGTACTTC.

This clone has only a few counts. CDR3 in amino acids: CASSPRDPHEQYF. Here the CDR3 DNA reads TGTGCCAGCAGTCCCCGAGATCCGCACGAGCAGTACTTC. J is TRBJ2-7 and V is TRBV28; the D is unclear. Trimming shortened V by 5 bases and J by 5 bases, and 13 bases separated the two germline ends. From germline, CDR1 is MDHEN and CDR2 SYDVKM. The CDR3 totals 13 residues.

The chain recombines TRBV3-1 (or the pseudogene TRBV3-2) with TRBJ2-7; D is ambiguous. The CDR3 has 13 amino acids. Trimming took off 3 bases at V and 1 base at J, with 7 bases between the two ends. In germline, CDR1 is LGHDT, CDR2 YNNKEL (reference sequence). The CDR3 DNA reads TGTGCCAGCAGCCATGGCTTTTCCTACGAGCAGTACTTC. This translates into CASSHGFSYEQYF.

This clone was observed once. The genes are TRBV5-4 and TRBJ2-1; TRBD2 agrees at 11 bases. V was pared by 2 bases and J by 4 bases, with 5 bases of the junction left unmatched. Germline lookup yields CDR1 SGHNT and CDR2 YYREEE (reference sequence). The CDR3 totals 16 residues. This CDR3 is CASSFGTSGLYNEQFF. For the CDR3, the DNA is TGTGCCAGCAGCTTTGGGACTAGCGGACTATACAATGAGCAGTTCTTC. The full variable domain, rest sourced from reference TRBV5-4 and TRBJ2-1, is ETGVTQSPTHLIKTRGQQVTLRCSSQSGHNTVSWYQQALGQGPQFIFQYYREEENGRGNFPPRFSGLQFPNYSSELNVNALELDDSALYLCASSFGTSGLYNEQFFGPGTRLTVL.

This clone was seen more than once but under ten times. This chain uses TRBV5-5 with TRBJ2-5; TRBD1 is a possible D gene (5 bases). This CDR3 has 13 amino acids. The V end lost 0 bases, the J end lost 5 bases, and 8 bases lay between the germline ends. The germline gives CDR1 SGHKS, CDR2 YYEKEE (reference sequence). CDR3 bases: TGTGCCAGCAGCTTGGCACAGGTGGAGACCCAGTACTTC. The encoded protein is CASSLAQVETQYF.

This clone showed up just once. The genes are TRBV6-2 or TRBV6-3 and TRBJ1-1, with 7 nucleotides matching TRBD1. This CDR3 contains 15 residues. The J segment lost 2 bases and the V segment lost 4 bases, leaving 7 bases of the junction unmatched. CDR1 and CDR2 (germline): MNHEY, SVGEGT. The CDR3 here is CASSSGTVENTEAFF. CDR3 DNA: TGTGCCAGCAGTTCCGGGACAGTGGAAAACACTGAAGCTTTCTTT.

The CDR3 sequence is CACDRERNEQYF. In DNA form, the CDR3 reads TGTGCCTGTGACAGGGAGAGAAACGAGCAGTACTTC. V is TRBV30 and J is TRBJ2-7, with 7 nucleotides matching TRBD1. CDR1 is GTSNPN, CDR2 SVGIG, per germline (reference sequence). This CDR3 has 12 residues. The trim removed 6 bases at V and 5 bases at J, leaving 7 bases unmatched. The full variable domain, its missing parts supplied by reference TRBV30 and TRBJ2-7, is SQTIHQWPATLVQPVGSPLSLECTVEGTSNPNLYWYRQAAGRGLQLLFYSVGIGQISSEVPQNLSASRPQDRQFILSSKKLLLSDSGFYLCACDRERNEQYFGPGTRLTVT.

The chain couples TRBV4-2 to TRBJ1-4, with 8 bases matching TRBD1. The germline V gene has CDR1 LGHNA and CDR2 YNFKEQ. V gave up 1 base and J gave up 6 bases; unmatched junction bases: 7. The CDR3 is 16 amino acids. CDR3: CASSQAQGAADEKLFF. The CDR3 nucleotides are TGTGCCAGCAGCCAAGCCCAGGGGGCGGCTGATGAAAAACTGTTTTTT.

This clone is termed medium-sized (0.01 to 0.1%). The CDR3 DNA reads as TGTGCCAGCAGCTTGGGGGGCCCCGGGACTAGCGGTATTGAGCAGTACTTC. It is translated as CASSLGGPGTSGIEQYF. The J gene is TRBJ2-7, the V gene TRBV5-4, with 11 bases identical to TRBD2. Trimming at V came to 0 bases and at J to 7 bases, leaving 12 bases not matched to a gene. The germline V gene has CDR1 SGHNT and CDR2 YYREEE (reference sequence). The CDR3 consists of 17 residues.

This chain links TRBV5-1 with TRBJ2-7, with 9 positions matching TRBD1. This CDR3 contains 14 residues. Unmatched junction bases numbered 8, after V lost 4 bases and J lost 6 bases. Per germline, CDR1 SGHRS and CDR2 YFSETQ. CDR3 nucleotides: TGCGCCAGCAGCCGGGGACAGGGCCTCCGCGAGCAGTACTTC. It is translated as CASSRGQGLREQYF.

On this clone itself: The junction shows a germline mismatch at one end, possibly a read error. The chain recombines TRBV7-7 with TRBJ1-3, with D possibly TRBD1 on 5 matching bases. Per the germline V gene, CDR1 is SSHAT and CDR2 is FNYEAQ (reference sequence). The CDR3 sequence is 14 residues long. The CDR3 region is CASSRSGTLLWNVF. CDR3 DNA: TGTGCTAGCAGCCGGAGCGGGACTCTTCTCTGGAATGTGTTT.

The CDR3 nucleotides are TGTGCCAGCAGCCGTGGACAGTCCTATGGCTACACCTTC. This gives the protein CASSRGQSYGYTF. The chain is built from TRBV7-3 and TRBJ1-2; D possibly corresponds to TRBD1 (6 bases). Trimming took off 5 bases at V and 4 bases at J, with 11 bases between the two ends. Per the germline V gene, CDR1 is SGHTA and CDR2 is FQGTGA. The CDR3 contains 13 residues.

The V gene is TRBV11-2, the J gene TRBJ1-3; D might be TRBD1 (5 bases). Trimming pared 6 bases from V and 2 bases from J, leaving 20 bases between. Germline loops: CDR1 SGHAT, CDR2 FQNNGV. This CDR3 has 17 residues. The CDR3 region is CASRLTALRDTGNTIYF. The CDR3 DNA follows: TGTGCCAGCAGGTTAACGGCCCTCAGGGATACTGGAAACACCATATATTTT.

The chain links TRBV6-6 to TRBJ1-4; D perhaps matches TRBD1 (6 bases). Between the trimmed V and J ends, which lost 6 bases and 0 bases, there was a span of 11 bases. CDR3 length equals 15 residues. Per the germline V gene, CDR1 is MNHNY and CDR2 is SVGAGI (reference sequence). The CDR3 sequence: CASRPDSATNEKLFF. The CDR3 nucleotides read TGTGCCAGCAGACCGGACAGTGCAACTAATGAAAAACTGTTTTTT.

The chain joins TRBV13 to TRBJ1-2; D gene ambiguous. The CDR3 contains 15 residues. CDR1 and CDR2 from the germline V gene are PRHDT and FYEKMQ (reference sequence). The ends were cut back, 0 bases at V and 1 base at J, with 9 bases in the middle. The CDR3 is CASSLGDRGNYGYTF. In DNA, the CDR3 is TGTGCCAGCAGCTTAGGAGATCGAGGTAACTATGGCTACACCTTC.

The rearrangement links TRBV30 to TRBJ2-7; D is possibly TRBD2 (6 bases). The germline CDR1 and CDR2 sequences are GTSNPN and SVGIG (reference sequence). This CDR3 has 14 residues. V lost 0 bases to trimming and J lost 6 bases, with 15 bases between them. The CDR3 here is CAWSVLSSGVEQYF. DNA for the CDR3: TGTGCCTGGAGTGTACTGAGCTCGGGGGTCGAGCAGTACTTC.

Comment on this clone: The sample carries other DNA sequences with the same CDR3. The chain employs TRBV11-2 and TRBJ1-2; a possible D gene is TRBD1 (5 bases). This CDR3 is built from 13 residues. V was shortened by 5 bases and J by 5 bases, with 12 bases between the two germline ends. CDR1 is SGHAT, CDR2 FQNNGV, per germline. The CDR3 DNA follows: TGTGCCAGCAGCCCCGGGGGAGTATATGGCTACACCTTC. It yields the protein CASSPGGVYGYTF.

The V and J genes are TRBV5-3 and TRBJ2-4, with D unresolved. TRBV5-3 is annotated as an ORF whose role is uncertain. The CDR3 is 17 residues long. V shed 4 bases and J shed 0 bases, with 17 bases lying between them. CDR3 DNA: TGTGCCAGAAGCGTTGTGATTGGCTCTCTAGCCAAAAACATTCAGTACTTC. Translating gives CARSVVIGSLAKNIQYF.

Only a few counts were recorded for this clone. This sample includes further DNA sequences coding for the same CDR3. The chain uses TRBV5-1 and TRBJ2-1; a possible D gene is TRBD1 (5 bases). The CDR3 loop spans 14 amino acids. CDR1 is SGHRS and CDR2 is YFSETQ in the germline V gene. V was clipped by 0 bases and J by 2 bases, with 6 bases between them. The DNA for the CDR3 is TGCGCCAGCAGCTTGGAAGGGGCCTACAATGAGCAGTTCTTC. The encoded protein is CASSLEGAYNEQFF.

The V and J genes are TRBV13 and TRBJ1-1, with unresolved D. The CDR3 runs to 18 residues. V was shortened by 1 base and J by 2 bases, with 20 bases between the two germline ends. Germline V gene sequence: CDR1 PRHDT, CDR2 FYEKMQ (reference sequence). The CDR3 reads CASSLESQRADLNTEAFF. CDR3 bases: TGTGCCAGCAGCTTAGAATCCCAGAGGGCAGACTTAAACACTGAAGCTTTCTTT.